The rows below give T cell receptor beta chains drawn from one sample of a study of shared clonotypes between healthy human individuals. Assay used: immunoSEQ multiplex PCR; TCRdb lists only in-frame clones, some missing. Among about 670,000 clones listed, roughly 78% were seen once. Sequenced input: memory CD4+ T cells sorted from blood. The receptors were sampled from a woman in her 30s in good health. The conserved cysteine and the conserved F or W are not part of the CDR3 here. The order of the fields is V gene, J gene, CDR3 length, CDR3 protein.

TRBV6-6,TRBJ1-5,11,ASSYGGHQPQH
TRBV7-9,TRBJ2-4,13,ASRSDRGTKNIQY
TRBV28,TRBJ1-5,14,ASSLLGRGLGQPQH
TRBV5-1,TRBJ2-6,12,ASSQDPGANVLT
TRBV5-1,TRBJ1-2,12,ASSQETGGGGYT
TRBV5-4,TRBJ1-4,11,ASSFHSNEKLF
TRBV5-1,TRBJ2-2,13,ASSLPGSGTGELF
TRBV5-1,TRBJ2-7,13,ASSLFDRDSYEQY
TRBV25-1,TRBJ2-3,12,ASRRSGEPDTQY
TRBV6-5,TRBJ2-4,10,ASSGRVGIQY
TRBV7-7,TRBJ2-1,13,ASSSGTSGRGEQF
TRBV21-1,TRBJ2-7,16,ASSLPVGSGAARTEQY
TRBV7-2,TRBJ1-1,12,ASSLGQRNTEAF
TRBV18,TRBJ1-5,14,ASSPQGTPQGQPQH
TRBV4-1,TRBJ2-1,14,ASKLAGGSSYNEQF
TRBV5-1,TRBJ1-1,12,ASSSGTGGVEAF
TRBV18,TRBJ1-2,13,ASSPGTGPRYGYT
TRBV5-1,TRBJ2-7,13,ASSLSGLGGYEQY
TRBV30,TRBJ1-4,14,AWSPPGGGSGEKLF
TRBV15,TRBJ2-5,12,ATSTGLAGETQY
TRBV5-1,TRBJ2-7,14,ASSLVPGSGGYEQY
TRBV2,TRBJ1-5,13,ASNIQGVFEQPQH
TRBV27,TRBJ1-4,12,ASSIGFHNEKLF
TRBV11-2,TRBJ1-2,13,ASRLTPGTNDGYT
TRBV2,TRBJ1-5,10,ASTDQDQPQH
TRBV6-5,TRBJ1-1,12,ASSSLGAYTEAF
TRBV10-2,TRBJ2-7,14,ASSPAEEVYAYEQY
TRBV5-1,TRBJ1-5,12,ASSSTGINQPQH
TRBV6-5,TRBJ2-3,11,ASSYQLAGVSY
TRBV11-2,TRBJ2-1,12,ASTYKSSYNEQF
TRBV9,TRBJ1-2,12,ASSAQQGNYGYT
TRBV28,TRBJ2-6,13,ASTTFISGANVLT
TRBV6-1,TRBJ2-7,17,ASSEGFWGRSGRTYEQY
TRBV28,TRBJ1-2,13,ASSTTAAGDYGYT
TRBV2,TRBJ2-2,13,ASRTQGANTGELF
TRBV2,TRBJ1-5,12,ASSTNSGNQPQH
TRBV5-1,TRBJ1-1,13,ASSSHGQLNTEAF
TRBV5-1,TRBJ2-1,13,ASSLDQGGYNEQF
TRBV27,TRBJ1-2,10,ASSSTGGGYT
TRBV6-1,TRBJ2-7,11,ATRDTRSYEQY
TRBV7-2,TRBJ2-5,14,ASSLRLAGEWETQY